A single sample is the source of the 8 T cell receptor beta chains below, sequenced in a study of blood T cell repertoires in COVID-19. TCRdb's copy holds only in-frame clones and misses some; the assay was immunoSEQ multiplex PCR. The table lists 200,000 to 250,000 clones, over 75% of them singletons. The sequencing sample was made of PBMCs or T cells enriched from blood (not recorded which). All receptors derive from a woman aged 25-40 years who had been exposed to COVID-19.

V is TRBV6-5 and J is TRBJ1-2; D may be TRBD1 (6 bases). The CDR3 is 14 residues long. Trimming cost V 8 bases and J 0 bases, with 13 bases left between them. Per germline, CDR1 MNHEY and CDR2 SVGAGI. The CDR3 nucleotides read TGTGCCAGCGGGGGCACAGGGTCTAACTATGGCTACACCTTC. Residues: CASGGTGSNYGYTF.

The V and J genes are TRBV19 and TRBJ2-2, with unresolved D. The V and J ends lost 1 base and 5 bases respectively, with 5 bases between them. CDR1 LNHDA and CDR2 SQIVND come from the germline V gene (reference sequence). This CDR3 comprises 13 residues. The CDR3 here is CASSIAGTGELFF. CDR3 nucleotides: TGTGCCAGTAGTATAGCCGGGACCGGGGAGCTGTTTTTT.

The chain combines TRBV20-1 with TRBJ1-1, with D uncertain. Per germline, CDR1 DFQATT and CDR2 SNEGSKA (reference sequence). V was cut by 1 base and J by 5 bases, with 5 bases left in between. This CDR3 spans 11 amino acids. The CDR3: CSARGPTEAFF. CDR3 bases: TGCAGTGCTAGAGGTCCGACTGAAGCTTTCTTT.

The chain carries TRBV5-1 and TRBJ2-5, with a possible D match to TRBD2 (6 bases). Trimming left V 5 bases short and J 3 bases short, with 11 bases between. This CDR3 comprises 13 residues. Germline assignment: CDR1 SGHRS and CDR2 YFSETQ. The CDR3 DNA sequence: TGCGCCAGCAGTCTAGCGACTAAAGAGACCCAGTACTTC. Translation: CASSLATKETQYF. Based on the CDR3 plus reference TRBV5-1 and TRBJ2-5, the full variable domain is KAGVTQTPRYLIKTRGQQVTLSCSPISGHRSVSWYQQTPGQGLQFLFEYFSETQRNKGNFPGRFSGRQFSNSRSEMNVSTLELGDSALYLCASSLATKETQYFGPGTRLLVL.

This clone was detected only once. The chain has TRBV30 and TRBJ2-1; 10 bases agree with TRBD2. With 2 bases clipped from V and 7 bases from J, the junction kept 14 bases outside the gene matches. Germline loops: CDR1 GTSNPN, CDR2 SVGIG (reference sequence). The CDR3 is made up of 17 amino acids. In DNA form, the CDR3 reads TGTGCCTGGAGTACGGTTTGGGCTAGCGGGAGAAAGAATGAGCAGTTCTTC. It codes for CAWSTVWASGRKNEQFF.

As concerns this clone: Just one base apart from a much larger clone, this may be a read error. V is TRBV5-4 and J is TRBJ2-7; 8 bases agree with TRBD1. The CDR3 contains 13 residues. The germline V gene encodes CDR1 SGHNT and CDR2 YYREEE (reference sequence). The CDR3 DNA follows: TGTGTCAGCAGCTTACAGGGGGAATACGAGCAGTACTTC. Its translation: CVSSLQGEYEQYF. Full variable domain (outside the CDR3, taken from reference TRBV5-4 and TRBJ2-7): ETGVTQSPTHLIKTRGQQVTLRCSSQSGHNTVSWYQQALGQGPQFIFQYYREEENGRGNFPPRFSGLQFPNYSSELNVNALELDDSALYLCVSSLQGEYEQYFGPGTRLTVT.

The V call is TRBV29-1, the J call TRBJ2-7; 8 positions match TRBD2. V lost 4 bases, J lost 1 base, and 9 bases stayed unmatched. In germline, CDR1 is SQVTM, CDR2 ANQGSEA. The length of the CDR3 is 15 residues. DNA of the CDR3: TGCAGCGTTGCATCTCGGCGGGGGGCTTCCTACGAGCAGTACTTC. Translation gives CSVASRRGASYEQYF.

In this sample, this clone turned up a few times. The chain is built from TRBV9 and TRBJ2-3, with TRBD2 matching over 11 bases. Germline V lookup: CDR1 SGDLS, CDR2 YYNGEE. CDR3 length equals 17 residues. After removal of 0 bases from V and 2 bases from J, the junction contained 5 bases not matched to a gene. The CDR3 nucleotides are TGTGCCAGCAGCGTAGCTGGACTAGCGGGTATCACAGATACGCAGTATTTT. Translation gives CASSVAGLAGITDTQYF.